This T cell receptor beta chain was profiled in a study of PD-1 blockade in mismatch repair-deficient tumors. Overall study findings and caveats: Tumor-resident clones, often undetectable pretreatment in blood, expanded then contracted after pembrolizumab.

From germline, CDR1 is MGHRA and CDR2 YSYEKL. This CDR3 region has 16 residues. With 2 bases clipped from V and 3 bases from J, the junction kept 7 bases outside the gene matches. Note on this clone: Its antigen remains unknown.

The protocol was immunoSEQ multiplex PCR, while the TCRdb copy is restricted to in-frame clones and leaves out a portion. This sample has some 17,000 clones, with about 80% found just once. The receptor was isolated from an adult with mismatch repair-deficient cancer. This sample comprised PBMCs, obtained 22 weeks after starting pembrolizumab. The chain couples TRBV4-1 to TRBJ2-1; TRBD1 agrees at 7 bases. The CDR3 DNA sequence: TGCGCCAGCAGCCAACCCGGGACAGCAAACTACAATGAGCAGTTCTTC. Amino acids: CASSQPGTANYNEQFF.